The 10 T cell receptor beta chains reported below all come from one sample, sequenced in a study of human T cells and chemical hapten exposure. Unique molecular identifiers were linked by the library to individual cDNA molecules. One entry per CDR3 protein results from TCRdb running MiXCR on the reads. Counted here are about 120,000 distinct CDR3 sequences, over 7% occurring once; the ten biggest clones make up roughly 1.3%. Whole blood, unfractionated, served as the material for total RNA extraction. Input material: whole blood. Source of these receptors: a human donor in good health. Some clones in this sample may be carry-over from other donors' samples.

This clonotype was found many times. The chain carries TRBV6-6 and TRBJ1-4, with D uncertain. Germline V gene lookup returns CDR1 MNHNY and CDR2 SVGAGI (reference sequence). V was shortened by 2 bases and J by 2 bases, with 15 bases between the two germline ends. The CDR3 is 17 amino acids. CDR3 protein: CASSYRASPGTNEKLFF. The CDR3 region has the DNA TGTGCCAGCAGTTACAGGGCCTCACCTGGGACTAATGAAAAACTGTTTTTT.

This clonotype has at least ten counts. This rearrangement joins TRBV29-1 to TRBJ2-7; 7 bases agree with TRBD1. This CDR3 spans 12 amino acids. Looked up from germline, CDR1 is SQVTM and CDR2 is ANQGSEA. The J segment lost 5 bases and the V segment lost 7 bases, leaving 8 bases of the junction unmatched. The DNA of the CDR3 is TGCAGCGCAAGACAGGGATCGGACGAGCAGTACTTC. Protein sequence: CSARQGSDEQYF.

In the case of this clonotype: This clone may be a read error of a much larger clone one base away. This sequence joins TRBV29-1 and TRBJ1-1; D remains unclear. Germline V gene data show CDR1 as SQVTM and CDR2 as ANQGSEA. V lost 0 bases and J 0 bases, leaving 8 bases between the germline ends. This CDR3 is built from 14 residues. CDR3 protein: CSVEDWSMNTEAFF. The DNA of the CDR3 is TGCAGCGTTGAAGATTGGAGCATGAACACTGAAGCTTTCTTT.

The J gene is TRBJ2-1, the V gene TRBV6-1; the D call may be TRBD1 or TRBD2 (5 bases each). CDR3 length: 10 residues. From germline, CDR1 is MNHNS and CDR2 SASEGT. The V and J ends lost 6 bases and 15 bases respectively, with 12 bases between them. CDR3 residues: CASRRDGLFF. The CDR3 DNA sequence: TGTGCCAGCAGACGGGACGGCCTGTTCTTC.

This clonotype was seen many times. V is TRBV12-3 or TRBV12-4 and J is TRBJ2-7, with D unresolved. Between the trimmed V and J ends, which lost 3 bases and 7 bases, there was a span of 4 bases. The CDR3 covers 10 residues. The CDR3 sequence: CASSLGEQYF. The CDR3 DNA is TGTGCCAGCAGTTTGGGAGAGCAGTACTTC.

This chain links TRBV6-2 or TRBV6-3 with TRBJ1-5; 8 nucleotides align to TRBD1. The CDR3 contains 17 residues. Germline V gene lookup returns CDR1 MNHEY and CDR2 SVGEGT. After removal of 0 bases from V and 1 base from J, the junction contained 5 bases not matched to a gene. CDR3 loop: CASSYSKAGGSNQPQHF. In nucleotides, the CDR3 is TGTGCCAGCAGTTACTCGAAAGCAGGGGGCAGCAATCAGCCCCAGCATTTT.

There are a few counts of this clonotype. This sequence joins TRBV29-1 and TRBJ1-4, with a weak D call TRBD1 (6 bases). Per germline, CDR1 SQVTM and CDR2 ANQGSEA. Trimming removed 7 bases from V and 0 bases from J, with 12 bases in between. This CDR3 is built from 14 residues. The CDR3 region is CSAQDSATNEKLFF. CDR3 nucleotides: TGCAGCGCCCAGGACAGTGCAACTAATGAAAAACTGTTTTTT.

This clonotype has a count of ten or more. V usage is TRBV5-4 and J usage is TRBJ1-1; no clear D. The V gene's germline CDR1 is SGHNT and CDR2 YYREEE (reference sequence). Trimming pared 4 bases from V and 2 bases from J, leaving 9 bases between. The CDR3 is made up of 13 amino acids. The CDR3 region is CASSQEGNTEAFF. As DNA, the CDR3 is TGTGCCAGCAGCCAGGAGGGAAACACTGAAGCTTTCTTT.

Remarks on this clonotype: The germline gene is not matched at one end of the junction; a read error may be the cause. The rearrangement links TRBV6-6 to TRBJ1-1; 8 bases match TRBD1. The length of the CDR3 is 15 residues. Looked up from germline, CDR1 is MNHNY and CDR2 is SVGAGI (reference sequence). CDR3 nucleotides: TGTGTCAGCAACCTCCGACAGGGGATAAGCACTGAAGCTTTCTTT. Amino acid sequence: CVSNLRQGISTEAFF.

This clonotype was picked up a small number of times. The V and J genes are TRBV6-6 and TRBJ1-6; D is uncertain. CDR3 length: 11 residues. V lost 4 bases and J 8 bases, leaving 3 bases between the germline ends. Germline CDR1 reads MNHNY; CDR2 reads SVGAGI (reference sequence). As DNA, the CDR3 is TGTGCCAGCAGTTCGGATTCACCCCTCCACTTT. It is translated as CASSSDSPLHF.